This T cell receptor (beta chain) is drawn from a study of quantifying T cell responses using KT2 cells. At the level of the study: cDNA was made from DNase-treated RNA using alpha and beta constant primers. Estimated efficiency of the T4 ligation step was above 8.5% under optimum conditions. A predetermined fluorescence threshold ended the second PCR, run as a qPCR. Study-wide results and limits: Detection of KT2 sequences held at the lowest tested level, about one cell per 100,000 PBMC. KT2 sequence counts showed saturation when very many KT2 cells were spiked in.

CDR1 and CDR2 (germline): SGHAT, FQNNGV. V lost 4 bases and J lost 3; bases outside the gene matches: 7. CDR3 length: 15 residues. Each cDNA got a UMI-containing oligo ligated at its 3' end. The first PCR ran 3 to 5 cycles with an equimolar RC1.1 and RC1.2 beta primer mix. TCRdb called the UMI-ligation and nested PCR reads again in MiXCR, with one record for every CDR3 protein. The repertoire includes some 48,000 distinct CDR3 sequences, approximately 10% of them detected once, and roughly a tenth sits in the top ten. This clonotype was observed at least ten times. What it recognizes is unknown. Sequenced input: PBMCs spiked with cells of the T cell clone KT2. This chain joins TRBV11-2 and TRBJ2-3, with 7 positions matching TRBD2. The source of this sequence is a human donor. In DNA form, the CDR3 reads TGTGCCAGCAGCTCGAGGGAGGGCGGGACAGATACGCAGTATTTT. This codes for CASSSREGGTDTQYF.